This TCR beta chain is drawn from a study of shared clonotypes between healthy human individuals. Study-wide points: Larger richness was generally estimated for naive than memory subsets.

CDR3 size: 15 residues. Germline CDR1 reads MDHEN; CDR2 reads SYDVKM. The V end was cut by 2 bases, the J end by 6 bases, with 16 bases between. In the case of this clone: Its antigen is not identified.

CD45RO-negative CD8 cells positively selected for CCR7 made up the naive population, which excluded terminally differentiated effector memory CD45RA+ cells. Each of the donors was a healthy adult who was HIV-negative and had not had a recent acute infection or vaccination. The data were produced by immunoSEQ multiplex PCR, yet TCRdb's version contains in-frame clones alone and is incomplete. The repertoire holds 630,000 or so clones, with 95% to 98% as singletons. The sequence came from a man aged 25 to 40 in good health. The chain carries TRBV28 and TRBJ1-1; D is undetermined. The sequencing sample was made of naive CD8+ T cells sorted from blood. The CDR3 bases are TGTGCCAGCAGTTTAGGGGTTCTGGTTTTCGCTGAAGCTTTCTTT. Protein sequence: CASSLGVLVFAEAFF.